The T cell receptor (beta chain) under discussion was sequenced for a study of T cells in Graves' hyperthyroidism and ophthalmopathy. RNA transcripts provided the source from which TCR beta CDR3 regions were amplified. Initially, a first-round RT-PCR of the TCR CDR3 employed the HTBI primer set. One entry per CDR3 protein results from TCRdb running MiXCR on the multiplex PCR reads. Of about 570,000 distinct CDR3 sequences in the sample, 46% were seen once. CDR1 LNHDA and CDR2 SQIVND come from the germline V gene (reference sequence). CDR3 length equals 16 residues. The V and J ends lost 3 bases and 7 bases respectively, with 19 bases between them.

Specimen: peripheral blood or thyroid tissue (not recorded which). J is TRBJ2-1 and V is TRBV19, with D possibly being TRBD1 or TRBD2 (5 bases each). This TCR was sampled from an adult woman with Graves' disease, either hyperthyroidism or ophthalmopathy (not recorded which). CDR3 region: CASSMKGAGGVNEQFF. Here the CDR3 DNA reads TGTGCCAGTAGTATGAAAGGGGCGGGCGGTGTAAATGAGCAGTTCTTC.